This T cell receptor beta chain was documented in a study of cytomegalovirus exposure and HLA in healthy donors. Findings and caveats of the study: Later examination showed HLA-associated TCR beta chains had greater clonal expansion than equally common others.

Germline V CDR1 and CDR2: SGHVS, FQNEAQ. The CDR3 contains 16 residues. V was trimmed by 1 base and J by 7 bases, leaving 17 bases between them. PCR used 60 Vbeta primers and 13 Jbeta primers. This table comes from immunoSEQ multiplex PCR, and its TCRdb copy is limited to in-frame clones, with some not included. The sample lists about 91,000 clones; about nine tenths were seen once. A few counts support this clone. What it recognizes is unknown. The chain combines TRBV7-8 with TRBJ1-5; D is unresolved. This TCR derives from a man aged 25 to 40 in good health and CMV-seropositive. Specimen: PBMCs. This CDR3 reads CASSLGHGSSRQPQHF. In nucleotides, the CDR3 is TGTGCCAGCAGCTTAGGTCATGGCAGCTCGCGGCAGCCCCAGCATTTT.